This TCR beta chain was observed in a study of cytomegalovirus exposure and HLA in healthy donors. The study's findings and limits: The classifier reportedly diagnosed cytomegalovirus status with high sensitivity and specificity. The listing of roughly 160 TCR beta chains classed them as cytomegalovirus-associated.

This clone has only a few counts. Its antigen remains unknown. The PCR was carried out with 60 Vbeta primers and 13 Jbeta primers. The table came from immunoSEQ multiplex PCR; TCRdb's copy has only in-frame clones and leaves some out. The sample has fewer than 200,000 clones, roughly 80% seen once. CDR3 size: 14 residues. CDR1 MNHEY and CDR2 SVGAGI come from the germline V gene. The V and J ends lost 8 bases and 0 bases respectively, with 13 bases between them. The clonotype comes from a woman aged 50 to 60 in good health and CMV-seropositive. V gene TRBV6-5 combines with J gene TRBJ1-2, with D unresolved. The material sequenced was PBMCs. The DNA of the CDR3 is TGTGCCAGCTCGGTTCACTCTTCTAACTATGGCTACACCTTC. Encoded protein: CASSVHSSNYGYTF.